This T cell receptor beta chain was recorded in a study of blood T cell repertoires in COVID-19. The wider study: There were acute and convalescent COVID-19 samples, and they came from the United States, Italy and Spain. The cDNA or gDNA used as material had been derived from T cells, B-cell-depleted T cells, or PBMCs.

CDR1 is GTSNPN and CDR2 is SVGIG in the germline V gene (reference sequence). The CDR3 extends over 14 amino acids. The ends were cut back, 2 bases at V and 4 bases at J, with 15 bases in the middle. Original analysis: Scientists estimated how many nucleated cells there were by amplifying reference gene primers. Repertoires were generated with immunoSEQ multiplex PCR, while TCRdb's copy carries only in-frame clones and drops some. V and J calls and clone size are as listed in that table; D and trimming were resolved from the DNA. The repertoire holds 40,000 to 50,000 clones, with roughly 87% as singletons.

This receptor was taken from a human donor in a cohort sampled during active COVID-19. Sequenced material: peripheral blood. The chain couples TRBV30 to TRBJ2-7; perhaps TRBD1 as D (6 bases). The CDR3 reads CAWSRAGAMYEQYF. CDR3 nucleotide sequence: TGTGCCTGGAGTCGGGCAGGGGCAATGTACGAGCAGTACTTC.